This entry features one T cell receptor (beta chain) sequence. Its antigen target is currently unknown. No qualities accompany the bases; no much larger clone lies one base away. The sample belongs to a study of lymphopenia after photon versus proton radiotherapy (dated by TCRdb to the late 2010s). Context from the whole study: The immunological effects of photon versus proton radiation therapy were compared in patients with gastrointestinal tumors who developed high-grade lymphopenia. A cohort of some 21 patients with gastrointestinal tumors who received either photon or proton therapy and subsequently developed lymphopenia was included. The study was designed to characterize how the impact on the immune system differs between the two radiation modalities.

Libraries were prepared through the immunoSEQ multiplex PCR assay. T cell repertoires were profiled by deep sequencing of rearranged TCR beta loci, alongside multiparametric flow cytometry. The immuneACCESS repertoire file appears here via TCRdb, limited to in-frame rearrangements. These files lack a portion of the clones; in checked studies, under half of the deficit traces to unresolved V genes, and the cause of the others is not known. The sample table holds about 160,000 clones, of which around nine tenths were seen once. Roughly 4.7% of the sample belongs to the ten largest clones. Study-wide findings and limitations: Among patients across the cohort who died, overall survival time showed an inverse correlation with a larger post-nadir drop in TCR diversity. Relative stability during treatment was observed in proton-treated patients, whereas loss of naive T cells and TCR diversity and gain of effector/memory populations were observed in photon-treated patients. After the lymphocyte count nadir, photon-treated repertoires showed oligoclonal expansion, especially of CD8+ Temra cells, which drove the drop in diversity. The survival association was assessed only in patients who died, and better survival with proton therapy was presented by the authors as a possibility rather than a demonstrated result.

The source was peripheral blood, collected from a patient treated with photon-based radiotherapy. The source is a man in his forties or fifties with gastric cancer.

CDR3 region: CASTSYGGTNTGELFF. The sequence in DNA is TGTGCCAGCACCAGTTACGGGGGAACGAACACCGGGGAGCTGTTTTTT. The sequence is built from TRBV7-9 and TRBJ2-2; matching of 6 bases hints at TRBD2 as the D gene. CDR1 is given as SEHNR and CDR2 as FQNEAQ, both from the germline V gene (reference sequence). The CDR3 measures 16 amino acids from cysteine to phenylalanine. CDR3 DNA only is kept here, 48 bases in frame from base 1. V sheds 7 bases and J sheds 0 bases, leaving 15 bases between their ends.